What follows is one T cell receptor beta chain and its context. The V end was cut by 5 bases, the J end by 5 bases, with 10 bases between. CDR1 SEHNR and CDR2 FQNEAQ come from the germline V gene (reference sequence). The CDR3 sequence is 12 residues long. This sample was taken from a study of technical replicates of blood from a few donors. Repertoires were generated with immunoSEQ multiplex PCR, while TCRdb's copy carries only in-frame clones and drops some. The sample has about 80,000 clones, around 91% seen once. The sequence derives from a human donor in good health. This chain links TRBV7-9 with TRBJ2-7; D gene uncertain. The sequencing input was T cells isolated from PBMCs. The CDR3 DNA sequence: TGTGCCAGCAGCCCGGTGCCCGACGAGCAGTACTTC. It translates to CASSPVPDEQYF.